The 12 T cell receptor beta chains below were found in one sample sequenced in a study of identical twins. TCRdb processed the 5' RACE reads anew with MiXCR; each CDR3 protein has one entry. The data hold approximately 1.8 million distinct CDR3 sequences, with less than 40% observed a single time. Sequencing was performed on cord blood. Receptors were obtained from a newborn girl in good health.

This clonotype has just a few counts. This chain uses TRBV29-1 with TRBJ2-3; 10 bases line up with TRBD2. The CDR3 contains 15 residues. V lost 7 bases to trimming and J lost 1 base; unmatched junction nucleotides: 8. The germline V gene has CDR1 SQVTM and CDR2 ANQGSEA. CDR3 coding DNA: TGCAGCGCTGGGGAGCGGGGGGGACGCACAGATACGCAGTATTTT. It codes for CSAGERGGRTDTQYF.

This clonotype was counted a few times. The V and J genes are TRBV11-2 and TRBJ2-1, with TRBD2 as a possible D gene (5 bases). Germline V lookup: CDR1 SGHAT, CDR2 FQNNGV. The length of the CDR3 is 12 residues. V was clipped by 5 bases and J by 8 bases, with 10 bases between them. The CDR3 region is CASSLKRYEQFF. The CDR3 nucleotides are TGTGCCAGCAGCCTAAAGCGGTATGAGCAGTTCTTC.

This chain links TRBV7-9 with TRBJ1-3; TRBD1 agrees at 7 bases. The CDR3 has 17 residues. Unmatched junction bases numbered 10, after V lost 5 bases and J lost 0 bases. From germline, CDR1 is SEHNR and CDR2 FQNEAQ (reference sequence). The CDR3 coding sequence is TGTGCCAGCAGCCCTAGACCGGGACAGAACTCTGGAAACACCATATATTTT. Its translation is CASSPRPGQNSGNTIYF. The whole variable domain, filled in from reference TRBV7-9 and TRBJ1-3, reads DTGVSQNPRHKITKRGQNVTFRCDPISEHNRLYWYRQTLGQGPEFLTYFQNEAQLEKSRLLSDRFSAERPKGSFSTLEIQRTEQGDSAMYLCASSPRPGQNSGNTIYFGEGSWLTVV.

This sequence joins TRBV7-2 and TRBJ2-7; the D gene is possibly TRBD2 (5 bases). This CDR3 is 17 amino acids long. Trimming stripped 0 bases from V and 0 bases from J, with 15 bases between. The V gene's germline CDR1 is SGHTA and CDR2 FQGNSA. The CDR3 sequence: CASSLAVERPSSYEQYF. The CDR3 DNA is TGTGCCAGCAGCTTAGCAGTTGAGCGGCCCAGCTCCTACGAGCAGTACTTC. The complete variable domain, with remaining parts taken from reference TRBV7-2 and TRBJ2-7, reads GAGVSQSPSNKVTEKGKDVELRCDPISGHTALYWYRQSLGQGLEFLIYFQGNSAPDKSGLPSDRFSAERTGGSVSTLTIQRTQQEDSAVYLCASSLAVERPSSYEQYFGPGTRLTVT.

The J gene is TRBJ2-5, the V gene TRBV24-1; 7 nucleotides align to TRBD1. With V trimmed by 4 bases and J by 4 bases, 14 bases remained unmatched. CDR1 is KGHDR, CDR2 SFDVKD, per germline. The CDR3 runs 17 residues. CDR3 DNA sequence: TGTGCCACCAGTGACAGACGGTCGACAGGGCCAGGAGAGACCCAGTACTTC. Translating it yields CATSDRRSTGPGETQYF.

In its sample, this clonotype was seen a few times. The chain combines TRBV12-5 with TRBJ2-7; D not certain. Trimming took off 1 base at V and 7 bases at J, with 8 bases between the two ends. This CDR3 is built from 12 residues. Looked up from germline, CDR1 is LGHNT and CDR2 is FRNRAP. CDR3 sequence (DNA): TGTGCTAGTGGTTTGGGACCCTTTGAGCAGTACTTC. It encodes CASGLGPFEQYF. The variable domain in full, with the rest retrieved from reference TRBV12-5 and TRBJ2-7, is DARVTQTPRHKVTEMGQEVTMRCQPILGHNTVFWYRQTMMQGLELLAYFRNRAPLDDSGMPKDRFSAEMPDATLATLKIQPSEPRDSAVYFCASGLGPFEQYFGPGTRLTVT.

The gene calls are TRBV12-3 or TRBV12-4 and TRBJ2-3; 11 positions agree with TRBD2. V gave up 7 bases and J gave up 2 bases; unmatched junction bases: 8. The CDR3 runs to 16 residues. The CDR3 DNA follows: TGTGCCAGCACCATTCGACTAGCGGGGTACACAGATACGCAGTATTTT. It encodes CASTIRLAGYTDTQYF.

This clonotype came up a few times. The V call is TRBV20-1, the J call TRBJ2-3; unclear D gene. Germline CDR1 DFQATT, CDR2 SNEGSKA (reference sequence). The CDR3 has 10 residues. V was clipped by 6 bases and J by 7 bases, with 8 bases between them. The CDR3 sequence: CSALNYTQYF. CDR3 nucleotide sequence: TGCAGTGCCTTAAACTATACGCAGTATTTT.

V gene TRBV2 combines with J gene TRBJ2-3; TRBD2 matches 14 bases. CDR3 length: 16 residues. In germline, CDR1 is SNHLY, CDR2 FYNNEI. J lost 0 bases, V lost 6 bases, and 2 bases had no gene match. CDR3 protein: CASRTSGRASTDTQYF. CDR3 sequence (DNA): TGTGCCAGCAGGACTAGCGGGAGGGCAAGCACAGATACGCAGTATTTT.

In its sample, this clonotype was seen a few times. The rearrangement uses TRBV29-1 and TRBJ1-5; 8 nucleotides match TRBD1. Germline CDR1 and CDR2: SQVTM and ANQGSEA. The CDR3 has 15 residues. Trimming took 5 bases from V and 1 from J; bases not matched to a gene: 7. Here the CDR3 DNA reads TGCAGCGTTCTTCTAAGGACAGGGAGCAATCAGCCCCAGCATTTT. It codes for CSVLLRTGSNQPQHF.

This clonotype showed up just a few times. The genes are TRBV7-9 and TRBJ2-4, with 7 bases matching TRBD2. Germline V gives CDR1 SEHNR, CDR2 FQNEAQ (reference sequence). The CDR3 covers 13 residues. V dropped 6 bases and J dropped 6; count of bases not matched to a gene: 5. The DNA of the CDR3 is TGTGCCAGCAGTGTCCCGGGGGGAAACATTCAGTACTTC. Protein: CASSVPGGNIQYF.

The chain uses TRBV2 and TRBJ2-7; no clear D. The CDR3 length is 13 residues. Germline V gene lookup returns CDR1 SNHLY and CDR2 FYNNEI. The V end lost 6 bases, the J end lost 3 bases, and 12 bases lay between the germline ends. CDR3 region: CASSSEFFYEQYF. Here the CDR3 DNA reads TGTGCCAGCAGCAGTGAATTCTTCTACGAGCAGTACTTC.